These 14 T cell receptor beta chains were all obtained from the same sample, sequenced in a study of T cell responses to AZD1222 COVID-19 vaccine. Sequencing used immunoSEQ multiplex PCR; TCRdb keeps in-frame clones, though not all of them. The data contain 130,000 to 150,000 clones, about 86% of them seen just once; the ten biggest clones take up about 5%. Sequences were derived from peripheral blood, sampled 28 days after the second AZD1222 dose. These receptors came from an adult who received the AZD1222 COVID-19 vaccine.

Only a few counts were recorded for this clone. This chain connects TRBV19 to TRBJ1-5; D is unresolved. Germline CDR1 LNHDA, CDR2 SQIVND (reference sequence). The length of the CDR3 is 14 residues. The V and J ends lost 3 bases and 0 bases respectively, with 6 bases between them. CDR3 in DNA: TGTGCCAGTAGTATTTACAGTAGCAATCAGCCCCAGCATTTT. This codes for CASSIYSSNQPQHF.

CDR3 in amino acids: CASSPLRAPDPNTEAFF. CDR3 in DNA: TGTGCCAGCAGTCCCCTCCGGGCCCCAGATCCGAACACTGAAGCTTTCTTT. The V call is TRBV6-6, the J call TRBJ1-1; D remains ambiguous. Deletions cut 5 bases from V and 1 base from J, with 20 bases between. CDR1 MNHNY and CDR2 SVGAGI come from the germline V gene (reference sequence). The CDR3 totals 17 residues.

The chain carries TRBV29-1 and TRBJ1-1; D gene ambiguous. There are 13 residues in the CDR3. V shed 4 bases and J shed 5 bases, with 14 bases lying between them. Germline V CDR1 and CDR2: SQVTM, ANQGSEA. In DNA, the CDR3 is TGCAGCGTTGGGCGGGGTGAGGGTACTGAAGCTTTCTTT. It specifies CSVGRGEGTEAFF.

The chain couples TRBV9 to TRBJ2-3; D unresolved. Per the germline V gene, CDR1 is SGDLS and CDR2 is YYNGEE. Trimming stripped 0 bases from V and 6 bases from J, with 5 bases between. The CDR3 has 12 residues. The DNA of the CDR3 is TGTGCCAGCAGCGTAGAAGTTGATACGCAGTATTTT. This gives the protein CASSVEVDTQYF.

The chain combines TRBV27 with TRBJ1-5; D unclear. Trimming took 6 bases from V and 1 from J, leaving 13 bases between them. This CDR3 comprises 15 residues. CDR1 and CDR2 from the germline V gene are MNHEY and SMNVEV (reference sequence). CDR3 nucleotide sequence: TGTGCCAGCAGACCCGAGATAAAAAGCAATCAGCCCCAGCATTTT. Translation gives CASRPEIKSNQPQHF.

The rearrangement joins TRBV6-6 to TRBJ2-7, with D tentatively TRBD1 (6 bases). The germline V and J ends were trimmed by 6 bases and 2 bases, with 8 bases remaining between them. There are 12 residues in the CDR3. Germline CDR1 MNHNY, CDR2 SVGAGI (reference sequence). In DNA, the CDR3 is TGTGCCAGCAGGGACAGCGCCTACGAGCAGTACTTC. Translated, it gives CASRDSAYEQYF.

This clone was detected only a few times. CDR3 sequence reads: CASSPPQGGVGYTF. The CDR3 DNA sequence: TGTGCCAGCAGCCCTCCCCAGGGAGGCGTTGGCTACACCTTC. The gene calls are TRBV9 and TRBJ1-2, with TRBD1 as a possible D gene (5 bases). This CDR3 comprises 14 residues. Germline CDR1 SGDLS, CDR2 YYNGEE. V dropped 4 bases and J dropped 7 bases, with 17 bases sitting between them.

The CDR3 region has the DNA TGTGCCAGCAGCTTTACAGGCCAAACCAATCAGCCCCAGCATTTT. Amino acid sequence: CASSFTGQTNQPQHF. J is TRBJ1-5 and V is TRBV6-5; weak D call: TRBD1 (5 bases). Trimming left V 6 bases short and J 3 bases short, with 15 bases between. Germline loops: CDR1 MNHEY, CDR2 SVGAGI. This CDR3 is built from 15 residues.

The CDR3 is CAWSPDSEQFF. CDR3 coding DNA: TGTGCCTGGAGCCCGGACAGTGAGCAGTTCTTC. The V and J genes are TRBV30 and TRBJ2-1, with D maybe TRBD1 (6 bases). This CDR3 comprises 11 residues. V dropped 3 bases and J dropped 9 bases, with 9 bases sitting between them. Germline lookup yields CDR1 GTSNPN and CDR2 SVGIG (reference sequence).

Notes on this clone: This CDR3 is also generated by other DNA sequences in the sample. The chain links TRBV11-2 to TRBJ1-4; the D is unclear. Per the germline V gene, CDR1 is SGHAT and CDR2 is FQNNGV. V was clipped by 4 bases and J by 2 bases, with 8 bases between them. CDR3 length: 14 residues. As DNA, the CDR3 is TGTGCCAGCAGCTCTAGAGGCACTAATGAAAAACTGTTTTTT. Amino acid sequence: CASSSRGTNEKLFF.

In this sample, this clone turned up a few times. V usage is TRBV10-3 and J usage is TRBJ2-5; 8 bases match TRBD2. After removal of 11 bases from V and 1 base from J, the junction contained 6 bases not matched to a gene. The V gene's germline CDR1 is ENHRY and CDR2 SYGVKD. The CDR3 runs to 13 residues. CDR3 protein: CAVSSGIQETQYF. DNA for the CDR3: TGTGCCGTTAGTAGCGGGATCCAAGAGACCCAGTACTTC.

The chain recombines TRBV10-1 with TRBJ1-1; D uncertain. The CDR3 is 13 amino acids. The germline V gene has CDR1 WNHNN and CDR2 SYGVQD (reference sequence). V dropped 9 bases and J dropped 1 base, with 12 bases sitting between them. CDR3 sequence reads: CARLLTENTEAFF. CDR3 nucleotide sequence: TGCGCCAGGCTCCTTACGGAGAACACTGAAGCTTTCTTT.

V gene TRBV3-1 (or the pseudogene TRBV3-2) combines with J gene TRBJ2-3, with 14 bases fitting TRBD2. The V and J ends lost 5 bases and 3 bases, in that order; junction bases with no gene match: 4. The CDR3 covers 16 residues. Germline assignment: CDR1 LGHDT and CDR2 YNNKEL (reference sequence). The DNA of the CDR3 is TGTGCCAGCAGCAAGACTAGCGGGGGGGCAACAGATACGCAGTATTTT. This translates into CASSKTSGGATDTQYF.

This clone was seen a single time. The rearrangement links TRBV7-2 to TRBJ1-5; D is perhaps TRBD1 (5 bases). V lost 1 base, J lost 7 bases, and 8 bases lay in between. Germline CDR1 is SGHTA and CDR2 is FQGNSA. The CDR3 is 13 residues long. The CDR3 DNA sequence: TGTGCCAGCAGCTTAGACGGGGGACAGCCCCAGCATTTT. Amino acid sequence: CASSLDGGQPQHF.